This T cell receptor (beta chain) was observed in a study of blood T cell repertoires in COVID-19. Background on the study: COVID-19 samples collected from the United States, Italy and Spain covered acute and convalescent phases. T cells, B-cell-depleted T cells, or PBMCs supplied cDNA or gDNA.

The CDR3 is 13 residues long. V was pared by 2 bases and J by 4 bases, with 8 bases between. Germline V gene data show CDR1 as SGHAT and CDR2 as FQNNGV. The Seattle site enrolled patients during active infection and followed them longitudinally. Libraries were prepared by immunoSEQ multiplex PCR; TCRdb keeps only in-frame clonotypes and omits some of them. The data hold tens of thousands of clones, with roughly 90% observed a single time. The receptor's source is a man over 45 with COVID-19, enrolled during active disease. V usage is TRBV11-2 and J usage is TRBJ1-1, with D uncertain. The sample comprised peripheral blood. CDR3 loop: CASSLTSPTEAFF. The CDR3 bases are TGTGCCAGCAGCTTAACATCCCCCACTGAAGCTTTCTTT.